These 24 T cell receptor beta chains originate from one sample sequenced in a study of T cell repertoires in cytomegalovirus infection. These TCRs' antigens remain unknown. TCRdb fed the reads into MiXCR, producing one record per CDR3 protein. The table has about 890,000 distinct CDR3 sequences, approximately 32% seen once. Sample: cultured CD8+ T cells from PBMCs, taken from culture after CMV antigen stimulation. These receptors were collected from a human donor in good health (CMV status not recorded). Some clones in this sample may be carry-over from other donors' samples.

This clonotype has a count of ten or more. The chain's CDR3 is CASSSRGPVYNEQFF. For the CDR3, the DNA is TGTGCCAGCAGCTCCCGGGGGCCTGTCTACAATGAGCAGTTCTTC. The chain joins TRBV7-2 to TRBJ2-1; D assignment may be TRBD1 or TRBD2 (6 bases each). The CDR3 loop spans 15 amino acids. The germline V gene encodes CDR1 SGHTA and CDR2 FQGNSA. V was cut by 4 bases and J by 3 bases, with 13 bases left in between.

This chain uses TRBV10-3 with TRBJ2-7, with D maybe TRBD2 (5 bases). The CDR3 contains 14 residues. In germline, CDR1 is ENHRY, CDR2 SYGVKD. V was cut by 0 bases and J by 5 bases, with 11 bases left in between. The CDR3 DNA reads as TGTGCCATCAGTGAGTCGAATTCAGCGGACGAGCAGTACTTC. Its protein is CAISESNSADEQYF.

There are a few counts of this clonotype. The chain employs TRBV5-1 and TRBJ2-7; perhaps TRBD1 as D (5 bases). This CDR3 comprises 14 residues. V was pared by 3 bases and J by 5 bases, with 15 bases between. The germline gives CDR1 SGHRS, CDR2 YFSETQ. DNA of the CDR3: TGCGCCAGCAGCTCCAGGGTGGGAAGAGACGAGCAGTACTTC. Its translation is CASSSRVGRDEQYF.

The V call is TRBV7-9, the J call TRBJ2-7; D gene uncertain. Germline values: CDR1 SEHNR, CDR2 FQNEAQ (reference sequence). Trimming pared 5 bases from V and 0 bases from J, leaving 17 bases between. The CDR3 runs to 16 residues. CDR3: CASSHPVDGSSYEQYF. The CDR3 nucleotides read TGTGCCAGCAGCCACCCAGTCGACGGAAGCTCCTACGAGCAGTACTTC. The full variable domain, with the rest looked up from reference TRBV7-9 and TRBJ2-7, is DTGVSQNPRHKITKRGQNVTFRCDPISEHNRLYWYRQTLGQGPEFLTYFQNEAQLEKSRLLSDRFSAERPKGSFSTLEIQRTEQGDSAMYLCASSHPVDGSSYEQYFGPGTRLTVT.

This clonotype was found a few times. The J gene is TRBJ2-7, the V gene TRBV24-1; D unclear. This CDR3 comprises 15 residues. Per the germline V gene, CDR1 is KGHDR and CDR2 is SFDVKD. Trimming took off 0 bases at V and 0 bases at J, with 8 bases between the two ends. The CDR3 loop reads CATSDLRRSSYEQYV. In nucleotides, the CDR3 is TGTGCCACCAGTGATTTGAGGCGGAGCTCCTACGAGCAGTACGTC.

As regards this clonotype: A much larger clone sits a single nucleotide away, making a read error possible. The rearrangement links TRBV5-5 to TRBJ1-1; tentatively, D is TRBD1 (6 bases). The CDR3 contains 13 residues. Germline CDR1 reads SGHKS; CDR2 reads YYEKEE (reference sequence). The CDR3, as DNA: TGTACCAGCCGTGGACAGCCCAACACTGAAGCTTTCTTT. Protein: CTSRGQPNTEAFF.

In regard to this clonotype: A much larger clone lies a single base off, so this may be a read error. V and J are TRBV12-3 or TRBV12-4 and TRBJ1-4; no clear D. The CDR3 runs 14 residues. The V end was cut by 5 bases, the J end by 5 bases, with 12 bases between. Written as DNA, the CDR3 is TGTGCCAGCAGTATTCGCAGGTCAAATGAAAAACTGTTTTTT. Translating gives CASSIRRSNEKLFF.

V usage is TRBV6-6 and J usage is TRBJ2-5; maybe TRBD2 (6 bases). V lost 6 bases and J 2 bases, leaving 16 bases between the germline ends. The germline V gene encodes CDR1 MNHNY and CDR2 SVGAGI (reference sequence). The CDR3 spans 15 residues. The CDR3, as DNA: TGTGCCAGCAGCGTTGGCGGGGACTCACAAGAGACCCAGTACTTC. Protein: CASSVGGDSQETQYF.

The rearrangement links TRBV25-1 to TRBJ1-1; D perhaps matches TRBD1 (5 bases). The CDR3 has 13 amino acids. Trimming stripped 4 bases from V and 11 bases from J, with 17 bases between. The germline V gene has CDR1 MGHDK and CDR2 SYGVNS. The CDR3 region has the DNA TGTGCCAGCAGTGGGAATATGGGGGGTGGGGCTTTCTTT. Its protein product is CASSGNMGGGAFF.

This clonotype has ten or more counts. The chain employs TRBV5-4 and TRBJ1-1, with 8 bases fitting TRBD1. This CDR3 contains 16 residues. The trim removed 3 bases at V and 1 base at J, leaving 8 bases unmatched. CDR1 and CDR2 (germline): SGHNT, YYREEE (reference sequence). In DNA form, the CDR3 reads TGTGCCAGCAGCTCACCCCCGGGACAGGAGAACACTGAAGCTTTCTTT. Translating it yields CASSSPPGQENTEAFF.

Only a few counts were recorded for this clonotype. V gene TRBV20-1 combines with J gene TRBJ1-4, with a tentative D call TRBD1 (5 bases). V was shortened by 5 bases and J by 3 bases, with 10 bases between the two germline ends. CDR3 length: 13 amino acids. Germline V gene lookup returns CDR1 DFQATT and CDR2 SNEGSKA (reference sequence). Written as DNA, the CDR3 is TGCAGTGCTTACGACAGCCCTAATGAAAAACTGTTTTTT. The encoded protein is CSAYDSPNEKLFF.

The chain combines TRBV5-5 with TRBJ2-1; unclear D gene. Trimming took 7 bases from V and 0 from J, leaving 8 bases between them. The CDR3 covers 13 residues. The V gene's germline CDR1 is SGHKS and CDR2 YYEKEE (reference sequence). The chain's CDR3 is CASHLSSYNEQFF. For the CDR3, the DNA is TGTGCCAGCCATCTGAGCTCCTACAATGAGCAGTTCTTC.

The chain carries TRBV2 and TRBJ1-1; 9 bases align to TRBD1. After removal of 8 bases from V and 1 base from J, the junction contained 11 bases not matched to a gene. The CDR3 is made up of 16 amino acids. In germline, CDR1 is SNHLY, CDR2 FYNNEI. The CDR3 sequence: CASEKGDRAENTEAFF. The CDR3 coding sequence is TGTGCCAGCGAGAAAGGGGACAGGGCCGAGAACACTGAAGCTTTCTTT.

J is TRBJ1-1 and V is TRBV4-1, with a tentative D call TRBD1 (5 bases). The CDR3 contains 15 residues. The V gene lost 1 base and the J gene lost 7 bases, with 16 bases spanning the gap. Germline assignment: CDR1 MGHRA and CDR2 YSYEKL. CDR3 residues: CASSQGFGGSGEAFF. The DNA for the CDR3 is TGCGCCAGCAGCCAAGGGTTTGGGGGTTCGGGTGAAGCTTTCTTT.

The chain has TRBV24-1 and TRBJ2-3; D may be TRBD2 (5 bases). The length of the CDR3 is 14 residues. Looked up from germline, CDR1 is KGHDR and CDR2 is SFDVKD. V was trimmed by 0 bases and J by 6 bases, leaving 9 bases between them. The CDR3 loop reads CATSDLEEVDTQYF. CDR3 in DNA: TGTGCCACCAGTGATTTGGAGGAGGTTGATACGCAGTATTTT.

This clonotype was observed a few times. The chain has TRBV12-3 or TRBV12-4 and TRBJ1-2; D not certain. V gave up 6 bases and J gave up 8 bases, with 16 bases separating them. CDR3 length: 13 amino acids. The CDR3 loop is CASSPALIKGYTF. As DNA, the CDR3 is TGTGCCAGCAGCCCGGCTTTAATAAAGGGCTACACCTTC.

This clonotype has a count of ten or more. The chain joins TRBV6-1 to TRBJ2-2; no clear D. Trimming shortened V by 1 base and J by 1 base, and 13 bases separated the two germline ends. This CDR3 contains 17 residues. The germline V gene encodes CDR1 MNHNS and CDR2 SASEGT. The CDR3 DNA sequence: TGTGCCAGCAGTGAAGGGGCCCCCTGGGGGAACACCGGGGAGCTGTTTTTT. Protein: CASSEGAPWGNTGELFF.

The rearrangement links TRBV7-9 to TRBJ1-6; maybe TRBD1 (5 bases). This CDR3 is built from 17 residues. Per germline, CDR1 SEHNR and CDR2 FQNEAQ (reference sequence). The V gene lost 5 bases and the J gene lost 0 bases, with 14 bases spanning the gap. CDR3 sequence reads: CASSPGDLSSYNSPLHF. The CDR3, as DNA: TGTGCCAGCAGCCCCGGGGACCTGAGCTCCTATAATTCACCCCTCCACTTT.

There are a few counts of this clonotype. The chain links TRBV7-6 to TRBJ1-1; 7 bases are a match to TRBD1. From germline, CDR1 is SGHVS and CDR2 FNYEAQ. Trimming took 5 bases from V and 2 from J; bases not matched to a gene: 8. The CDR3 extends over 15 amino acids. The CDR3 nucleotides are TGTGCCAGCAGCCCCGCCGGGACAGTAAACACTGAAGCTTTCTTT. Protein: CASSPAGTVNTEAFF.

This clonotype was observed at least ten times. This rearrangement joins TRBV11-2 to TRBJ2-2; maybe TRBD2 (6 bases). The CDR3 totals 16 residues. The germline gives CDR1 SGHAT, CDR2 FQNNGV. Trimming stripped 2 bases from V and 6 bases from J, with 16 bases between. CDR3 coding DNA: TGTGCCAGCAGCTTACTAAATTGGGGGGATTCCGGGGAGCTGTTTTTT. It translates to CASSLLNWGDSGELFF.

This clonotype was recorded a few times. The rearrangement links TRBV6-5 to TRBJ2-1; unclear D gene. V lost 0 bases, J lost 8 bases, and 8 bases lay in between. Per the germline V gene, CDR1 is MNHEY and CDR2 is SVGAGI. The CDR3 sequence is 13 residues long. CDR3 nucleotides: TGTGCCAGCAGTTACTCGGGGTCGCATGAGCAGTTCTTC. As protein: CASSYSGSHEQFF.

The V call is TRBV12-3 or TRBV12-4, the J call TRBJ2-1; D remains ambiguous. Trimming cost V 3 bases and J 0 bases, with 12 bases left between them. The CDR3 consists of 16 residues. The CDR3, as DNA: TGTGCCAGCAGTTTCAATCCCCACCCCTCCTACAATGAGCAGTTCTTC. The encoded protein is CASSFNPHPSYNEQFF.

This chain uses TRBV27 with TRBJ2-3; D uncertain. The CDR3 length is 17 residues. The germline V gene has CDR1 MNHEY and CDR2 SMNVEV (reference sequence). Trimming left V 4 bases short and J 0 bases short, with 17 bases between. The CDR3 here is CASSSPPPIISTDTQYF. CDR3 coding DNA: TGTGCCAGCAGTTCCCCGCCCCCTATTATTAGCACAGATACGCAGTATTTT.

This chain links TRBV10-1 with TRBJ1-1; tentative D call: TRBD1 (6 bases). V lost 1 base to trimming and J lost 5 bases, with 11 bases between them. Germline lookup yields CDR1 WNHNN and CDR2 SYGVQD (reference sequence). The length of the CDR3 is 14 residues. CDR3 sequence reads: CASSEWGARTEAFF. The CDR3, as DNA: TGCGCCAGCAGTGAGTGGGGGGCACGGACTGAAGCTTTCTTT.